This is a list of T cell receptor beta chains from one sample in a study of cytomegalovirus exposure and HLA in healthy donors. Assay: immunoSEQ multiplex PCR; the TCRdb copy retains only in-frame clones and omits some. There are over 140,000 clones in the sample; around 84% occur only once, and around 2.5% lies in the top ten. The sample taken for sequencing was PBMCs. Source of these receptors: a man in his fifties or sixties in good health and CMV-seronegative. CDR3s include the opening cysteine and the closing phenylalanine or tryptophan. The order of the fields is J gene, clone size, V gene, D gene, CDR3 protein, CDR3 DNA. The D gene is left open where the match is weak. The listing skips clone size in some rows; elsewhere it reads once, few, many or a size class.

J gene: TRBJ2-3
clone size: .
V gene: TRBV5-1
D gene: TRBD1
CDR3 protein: CASTTGQGVTDTQYF
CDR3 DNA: TGCGCCAGCACAACTGGACAGGGCGTAACAGATACGCAGTATTTT

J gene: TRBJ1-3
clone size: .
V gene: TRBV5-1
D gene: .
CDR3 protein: CASSLASGGVGNTIYF
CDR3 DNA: TGCGCCAGCAGCTTGGCCTCGGGGGGAGTCGGAAACACCATATATTTT

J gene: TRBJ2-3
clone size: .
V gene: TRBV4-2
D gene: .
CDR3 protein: CASSLIRARTDTQYF
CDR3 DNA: TGTGCCAGCAGCCTTATCAGGGCCCGCACAGATACGCAGTATTTT

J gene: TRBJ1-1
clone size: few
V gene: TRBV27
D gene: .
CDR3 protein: CASSNEAGFQTEAFF
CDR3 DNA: TGTGCCAGCAGTAACGAAGCAGGTTTTCAGACTGAAGCTTTCTTT

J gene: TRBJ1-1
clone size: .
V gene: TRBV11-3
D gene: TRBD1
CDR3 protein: CASSLGQNMNTEAFF
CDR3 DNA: TGTGCCAGCAGCTTGGGACAGAACATGAACACTGAAGCTTTCTTT

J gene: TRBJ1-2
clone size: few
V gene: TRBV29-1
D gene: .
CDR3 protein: CSAGKNRVYGYTF
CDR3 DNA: TGCAGCGCAGGGAAAAATCGAGTCTATGGCTACACCTTC

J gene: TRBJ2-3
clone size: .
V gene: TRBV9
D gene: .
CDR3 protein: CASSTGGVSEGTDTQYF
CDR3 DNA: TGTGCCAGCAGCACCGGGGGAGTGAGCGAAGGCACAGATACGCAGTATTTT

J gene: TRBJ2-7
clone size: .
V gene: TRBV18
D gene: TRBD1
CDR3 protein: CASSPRAGTGRGEQYF
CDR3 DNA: TGTGCCAGCTCACCCCGTGCGGGGACAGGACGCGGCGAGCAGTACTTC

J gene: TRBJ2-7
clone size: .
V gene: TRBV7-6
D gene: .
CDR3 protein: CASSWTQEVDEQYF
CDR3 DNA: TGTGCCAGCAGCTGGACTCAAGAGGTGGACGAGCAGTACTTC

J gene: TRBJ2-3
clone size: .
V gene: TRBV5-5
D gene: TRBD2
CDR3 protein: CASSSAGRSTDTQYF
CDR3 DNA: TGTGCCAGCAGCTCAGCGGGACGGAGCACAGATACGCAGTATTTT

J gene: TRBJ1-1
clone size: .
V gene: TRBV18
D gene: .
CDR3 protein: CASSPNQGGSTEAFF
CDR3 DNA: TGTGCCAGCTCACCAAATCAAGGGGGAAGCACTGAAGCTTTCTTT

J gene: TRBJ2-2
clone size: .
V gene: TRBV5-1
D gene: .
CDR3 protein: CASSLAGFNTGELFF
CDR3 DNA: TGCGCCAGCAGCTTAGCCGGTTTCAACACCGGGGAGCTGTTTTTT